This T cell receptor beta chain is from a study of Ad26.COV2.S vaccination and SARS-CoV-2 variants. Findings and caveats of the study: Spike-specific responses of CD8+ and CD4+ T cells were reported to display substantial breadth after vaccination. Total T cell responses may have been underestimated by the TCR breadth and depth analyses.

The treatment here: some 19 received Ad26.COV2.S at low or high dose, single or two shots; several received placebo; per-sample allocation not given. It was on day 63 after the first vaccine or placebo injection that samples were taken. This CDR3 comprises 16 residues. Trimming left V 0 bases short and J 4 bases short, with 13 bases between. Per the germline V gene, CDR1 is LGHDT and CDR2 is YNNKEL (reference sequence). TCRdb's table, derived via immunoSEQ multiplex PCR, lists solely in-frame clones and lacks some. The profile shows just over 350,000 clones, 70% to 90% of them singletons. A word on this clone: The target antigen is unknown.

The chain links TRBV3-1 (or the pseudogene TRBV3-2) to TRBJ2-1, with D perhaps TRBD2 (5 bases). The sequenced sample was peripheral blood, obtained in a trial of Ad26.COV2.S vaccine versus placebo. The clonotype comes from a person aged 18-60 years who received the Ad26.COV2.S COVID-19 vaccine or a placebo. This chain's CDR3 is CASSQENSRGYNEQFF. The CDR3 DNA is TGTGCCAGCAGCCAAGAAAATAGCCGGGGATACAATGAGCAGTTCTTC.